A selection of T cell receptor beta chains follows, all from one sample in a study of T cell repertoires in ileal Crohn's disease. Measured with immunoSEQ multiplex PCR; TCRdb has only the in-frame clones, and not every one. The sample has around 8,200 clones; 60% to 85% are singletons. The specimen was ileal tissue. The origin of the receptors is an adult with Crohn's disease. The CDR3 runs from the conserved cysteine through the conserved F or W. D genes are given only for firm matches. Not all rows give a size; the values are once, few, many and, for expanded clones, a class.

TRBD2 TRBJ2-7 NA TRBV2 CASSPTSGRYEQYF TGTGCCAGCAGCCCGACTAGCGGCCGCTACGAGCAGTACTTC
TRBD1 TRBJ1-4 NA TRBV28 CASSFIQGAREKLFF TGTGCCAGCAGTTTCATTCAGGGGGCGCGGGAAAAACTGTTTTTT
TRBD2 TRBJ2-3 NA TRBV6-4 CASSGTSGADTQYF TGTGCCAGCAGTGGGACTAGCGGGGCAGATACGCAGTATTTT
NA TRBJ1-1 few TRBV7-9 CASSGQLNTEAFF TGTGCCAGCAGTGGACAGCTGAACACTGAAGCTTTCTTT
TRBD1 TRBJ2-2 NA TRBV5-5 CASSKTGISNTGELFF TGTGCCAGCAGCAAGACAGGGATATCGAACACCGGGGAGCTGTTTTTT
NA TRBJ2-3 NA TRBV4-3 CASSQDWGGGADTQYF TGCGCCAGCAGCCAAGATTGGGGCGGGGGCGCAGATACGCAGTATTTT
TRBD2 TRBJ2-1 NA TRBV9 CASSELGGMYNEQFF TGTGCCAGCAGCGAATTGGGGGGGATGTACAATGAGCAGTTCTTC
TRBD2 TRBJ2-3 once TRBV7-8 CASSLAETSHPEYF TGTGCCAGCAGCTTAGCGGAGACTAGCCATCCAGAGTATTTT
NA TRBJ2-7 NA TRBV7-2 CASSLAARSYEQYF TGTGCCAGCAGCTTAGCGGCCAGATCCTACGAGCAGTACTTC
TRBD2 TRBJ2-7 once TRBV6-1 CASSESSGSSYEQYF TGTGCCAGCAGTGAATCTAGCGGGAGCTCCTACGAGCAGTACTTC
NA TRBJ1-1 NA TRBV18 CASSPQQDRDAFF TGTGCCAGCTCACCACAACAGGATCGAGACGCTTTCTTT
NA TRBJ2-2 once TRBV7-7 CASSTPAGGELFF TGTGCCAGCAGCACCCCCGCCGGGGGGGAGCTGTTTTTT
TRBD1 TRBJ2-7 few TRBV15 CATSREGRQGGSQYF TGTGCCACCAGCAGAGAAGGTCGACAGGGGGGATCGCAGTACTTC
NA TRBJ2-7 NA TRBV18 CASSLEQNAYEQYF TGTGCCAGCTCACTCGAACAGAACGCCTACGAGCAGTACTTC
TRBD1 TRBJ1-1 few TRBV13 CASRKQGFTEAFF TGTGCCAGCAGAAAACAGGGGTTTACTGAAGCTTTCTTT
TRBD1 TRBJ2-7 few TRBV6-1 CASSERFQGAEQYF TGTGCCAGCAGTGAGCGGTTTCAGGGGGCCGAGCAGTACTTC
TRBD2 TRBJ2-2 NA TRBV19 CASSVRGGQGTGELFF TGTGCCAGTAGTGTCCGGGGGGGCCAGGGAACCGGGGAGCTGTTTTTT
NA TRBJ2-2 few TRBV7-9 CASSRPAYTGELFF TGTGCCAGCTCTCGCCCTGCCTATACCGGGGAGCTGTTTTTT
TRBD2 TRBJ2-3 NA TRBV6-4 CASSGTSGGTDTQYF TGTGCCAGCAGTGGGACTAGCGGGGGGACAGATACGCAGTATTTT
TRBD2 TRBJ2-1 few TRBV6-1 CASSEPISGGNEQFF TGTGCCAGCAGTGAACCAATTAGCGGGGGTAATGAGCAGTTCTTC
NA TRBJ2-5 NA TRBV5-1 CASSLLTDGQETQYF TGCGCCAGCAGCCTCCTGACTGACGGACAAGAGACCCAGTACTTC
NA TRBJ2-6 NA TRBV13 CASSTASGANVLTF TGTGCCAGCAGCACAGCCTCTGGGGCCAACGTCCTGACTTTC
TRBD2 TRBJ2-3 NA TRBV4-3 CASSQAKAGGPLDTQYF TGCGCCAGCAGCCAGGCTAAAGCGGGGGGGCCCTTGGATACGCAGTATTTT
TRBD2 TRBJ2-3 NA TRBV12-5 CASGGGAGGFTDTQYF TGTGCTAGTGGCGGGGGAGCGGGGGGGTTCACAGATACGCAGTATTTT
NA TRBJ1-5 NA TRBV19 CASTFEAGHQPQHF TGTGCCAGTACCTTCGAGGCGGGCCATCAGCCCCAGCATTTT
TRBD2 TRBJ2-1 NA TRBV5-4 CASSLDGTSRSYNEQFF TGTGCCAGCAGCTTGGATGGGACTAGCAGGTCCTACAATGAGCAGTTCTTC